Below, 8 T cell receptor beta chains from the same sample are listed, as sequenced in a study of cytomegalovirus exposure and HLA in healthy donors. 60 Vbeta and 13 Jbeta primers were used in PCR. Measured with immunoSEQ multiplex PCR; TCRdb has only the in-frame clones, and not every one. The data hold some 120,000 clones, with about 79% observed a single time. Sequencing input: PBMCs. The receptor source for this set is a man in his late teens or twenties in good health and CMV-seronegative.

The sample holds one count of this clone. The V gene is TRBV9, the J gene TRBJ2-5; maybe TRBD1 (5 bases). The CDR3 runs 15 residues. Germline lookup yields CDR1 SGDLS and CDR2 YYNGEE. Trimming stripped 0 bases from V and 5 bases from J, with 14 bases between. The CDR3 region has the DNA TGTGCCAGCAGCGTAGGGGGCTGGGGTGTGGAGACCCAGTACTTC. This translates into CASSVGGWGVETQYF.

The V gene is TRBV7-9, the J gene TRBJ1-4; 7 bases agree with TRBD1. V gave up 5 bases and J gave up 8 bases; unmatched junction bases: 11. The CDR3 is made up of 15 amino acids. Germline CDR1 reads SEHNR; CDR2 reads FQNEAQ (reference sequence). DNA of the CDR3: TGTGCCAGCAGCCGGGCCACGTCAGGGGGAGAAAAACTGTTTTTT. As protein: CASSRATSGGEKLFF.

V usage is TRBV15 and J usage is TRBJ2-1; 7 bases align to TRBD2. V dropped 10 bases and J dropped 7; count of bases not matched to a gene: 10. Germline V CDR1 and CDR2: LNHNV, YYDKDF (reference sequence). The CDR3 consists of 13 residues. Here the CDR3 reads CASRDYLDNEQFF. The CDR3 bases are TGTGCCAGCCGGGACTACTTGGATAATGAGCAGTTCTTC. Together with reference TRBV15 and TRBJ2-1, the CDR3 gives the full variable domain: DAMVIQNPRYQVTQFGKPVTLSCSQTLNHNVMYWYQQKSSQAPKLLFHYYDKDFNNEADTPDNFQSRRPNTSFCFLDIRSPGLGDTAMYLCASRDYLDNEQFFGPGTRLTVL.

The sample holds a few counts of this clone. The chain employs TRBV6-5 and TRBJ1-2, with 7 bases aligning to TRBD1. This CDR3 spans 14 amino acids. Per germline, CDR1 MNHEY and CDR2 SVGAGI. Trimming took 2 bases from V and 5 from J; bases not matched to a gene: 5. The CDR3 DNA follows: TGTGCCAGCAGTTACGAAGGGGGCGCTTATGGCTACACCTTC. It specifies CASSYEGGAYGYTF.

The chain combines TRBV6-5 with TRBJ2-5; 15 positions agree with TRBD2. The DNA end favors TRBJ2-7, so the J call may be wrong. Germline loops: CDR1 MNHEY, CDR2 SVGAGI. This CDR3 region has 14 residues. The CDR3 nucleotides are TGTGCCATCGGACTAGCGGGAGGGCCCTACGAGCAGTACTTC. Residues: CAIGLAGGPYEQYF.

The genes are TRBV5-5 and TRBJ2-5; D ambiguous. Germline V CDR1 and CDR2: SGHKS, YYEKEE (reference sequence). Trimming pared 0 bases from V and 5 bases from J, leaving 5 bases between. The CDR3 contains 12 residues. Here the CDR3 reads CASSLDWETQYF. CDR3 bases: TGTGCCAGCAGCTTGGACTGGGAGACCCAGTACTTC.

The CDR3 loop reads CASSDLAETPYEQYF. The DNA of the CDR3 is TGTGCCAGCAGCGATCTAGCGGAAACTCCCTACGAGCAGTACTTC. The chain has TRBV7-2 and TRBJ2-7; TRBD2 agrees at 7 bases. With 5 bases clipped from V and 2 bases from J, the junction kept 9 bases outside the gene matches. The CDR3 covers 15 residues. Germline assignment: CDR1 SGHTA and CDR2 FQGNSA.

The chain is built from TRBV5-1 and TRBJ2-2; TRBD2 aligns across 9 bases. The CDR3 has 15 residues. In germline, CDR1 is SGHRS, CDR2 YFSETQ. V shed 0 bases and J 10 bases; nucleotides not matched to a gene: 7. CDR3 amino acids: CASSLDGGRAEELFF. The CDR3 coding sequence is TGCGCCAGCAGCTTGGATGGCGGGAGGGCCGAGGAGCTGTTTTTT.